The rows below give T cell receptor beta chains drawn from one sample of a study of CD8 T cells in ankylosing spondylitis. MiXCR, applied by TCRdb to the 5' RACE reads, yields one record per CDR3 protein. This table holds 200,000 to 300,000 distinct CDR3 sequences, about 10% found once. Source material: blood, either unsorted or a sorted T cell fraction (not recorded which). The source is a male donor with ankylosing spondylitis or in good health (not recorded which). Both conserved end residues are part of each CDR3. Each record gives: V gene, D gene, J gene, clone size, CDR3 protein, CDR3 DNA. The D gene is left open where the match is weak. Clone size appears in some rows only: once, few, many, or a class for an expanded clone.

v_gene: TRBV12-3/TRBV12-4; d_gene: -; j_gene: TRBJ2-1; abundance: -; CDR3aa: CASGQGPGEQFF; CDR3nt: TGTGCCAGCGGGCAGGGCCCGGGGGAGCAGTTCTTC
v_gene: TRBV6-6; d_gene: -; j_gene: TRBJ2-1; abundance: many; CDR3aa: CASQGSYNEQFF; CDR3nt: TGTGCCAGTCAGGGTTCCTACAATGAGCAGTTCTTC
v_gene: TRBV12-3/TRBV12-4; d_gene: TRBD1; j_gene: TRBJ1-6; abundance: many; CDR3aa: CASRASTGFNSPLHF; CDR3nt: TGTGCCAGCAGGGCCTCGACAGGGTTTAATTCACCCCTCCACTTT
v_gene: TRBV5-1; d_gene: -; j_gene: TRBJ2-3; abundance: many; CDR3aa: CASSPGTSTDTQYF; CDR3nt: TGCGCCAGCAGCCCCGGGACAAGCACAGATACGCAGTATTTT
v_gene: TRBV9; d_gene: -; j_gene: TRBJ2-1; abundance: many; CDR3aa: CASSVDPGPNNEQFF; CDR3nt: TGTGCCAGCAGCGTAGATCCGGGACCTAACAATGAGCAGTTCTTC
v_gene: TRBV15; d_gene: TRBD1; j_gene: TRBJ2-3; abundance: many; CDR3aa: CATSSGGNTDTQYF; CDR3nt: TGTGCCACCAGCTCAGGGGGAAACACAGATACGCAGTATTTT
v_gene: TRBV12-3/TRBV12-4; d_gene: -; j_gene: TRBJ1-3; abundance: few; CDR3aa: CASSSGIRDESTIYF; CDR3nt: TGTGCCAGCAGTTCTGGTATCCGGGACGAGAGTACCATATATTTT
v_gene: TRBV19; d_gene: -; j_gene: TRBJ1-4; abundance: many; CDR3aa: CASSIQAEEKLFF; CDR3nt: TGTGCCAGTAGTATACAGGCAGAAGAAAAACTGTTTTTT
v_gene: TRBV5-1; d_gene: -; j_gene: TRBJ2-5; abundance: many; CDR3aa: CASSSRTSMETQYF; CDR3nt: TGCGCCAGCAGCTCTCGGACATCTATGGAGACCCAGTACTTC
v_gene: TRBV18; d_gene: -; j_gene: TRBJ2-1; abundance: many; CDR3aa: CASSPNVAGNEQFF; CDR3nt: TGTGCCAGCTCACCAAATGTGGCGGGAAATGAGCAGTTCTTC
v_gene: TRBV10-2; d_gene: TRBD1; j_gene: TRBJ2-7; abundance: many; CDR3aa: CVVRDSSYEQYF; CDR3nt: TGCGTCGTTCGGGACAGCTCCTACGAGCAGTACTTC
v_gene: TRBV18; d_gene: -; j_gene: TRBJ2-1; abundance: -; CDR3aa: CASSPNQAPQFF; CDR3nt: TGTGCCAGCTCACCAAATCAAGCGCCGCAGTTCTTC
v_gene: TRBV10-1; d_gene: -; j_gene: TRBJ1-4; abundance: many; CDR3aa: CASSDGSLATNEKLFF; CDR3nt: TGCGCCAGCAGTGACGGCAGCCTTGCAACTAATGAAAAACTGTTTTTT
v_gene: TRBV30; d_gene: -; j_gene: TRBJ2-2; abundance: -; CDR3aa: CASKVWISNTGELFF; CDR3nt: TGTGCCTCCAAAGTATGGATCTCGAACACCGGGGAGCTGTTTTTT
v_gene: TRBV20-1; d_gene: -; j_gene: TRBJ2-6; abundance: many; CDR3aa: CSAREQGANVLTF; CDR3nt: TGCAGTGCTAGAGAGCAGGGGGCCAACGTCCTGACTTTC
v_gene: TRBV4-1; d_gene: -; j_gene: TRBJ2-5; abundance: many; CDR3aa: CASSQGGETQYF; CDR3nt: TGCGCCAGCAGCCAAGGAGGGGAGACCCAGTACTTC
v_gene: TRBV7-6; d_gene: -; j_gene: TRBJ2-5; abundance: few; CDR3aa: CASSLNRGRLETQYF; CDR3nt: TGTGCCAGCAGCTTAAACCGGGGGCGATTGGAGACCCAGTACTTC
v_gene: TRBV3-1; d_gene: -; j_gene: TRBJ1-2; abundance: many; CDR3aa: CASSQGAAFNYGYTF; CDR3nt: TGTGCCAGCAGCCAAGGGGCAGCCTTTAACTATGGCTACACCTTC
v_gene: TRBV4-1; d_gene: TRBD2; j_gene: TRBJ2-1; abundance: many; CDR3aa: CASSQARLAGGYNEQFF; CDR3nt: TGCGCCAGCAGCCAGGCCCGACTAGCGGGAGGGTACAATGAGCAGTTCTTC
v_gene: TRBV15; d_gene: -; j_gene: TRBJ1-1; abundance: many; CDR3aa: CATSRGGSNTEAFF; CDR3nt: TGTGCCACCAGCAGAGGAGGATCTAACACTGAAGCTTTCTTT
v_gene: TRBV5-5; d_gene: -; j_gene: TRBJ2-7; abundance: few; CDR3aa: CASSLAGRASYEQYF; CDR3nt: TGTGCCAGCAGCTTGGCTGGGCGGGCGTCCTACGAGCAGTACTTC
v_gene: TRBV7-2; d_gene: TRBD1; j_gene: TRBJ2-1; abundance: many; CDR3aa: CASSLVNRGSYNEQFF; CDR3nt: TGTGCCAGCAGCTTAGTCAACAGGGGGTCCTACAATGAGCAGTTCTTC
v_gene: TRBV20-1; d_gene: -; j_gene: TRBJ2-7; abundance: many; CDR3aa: CSAAQEIYEQYF; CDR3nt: TGCAGTGCTGCACAGGAAATCTACGAGCAGTACTTC
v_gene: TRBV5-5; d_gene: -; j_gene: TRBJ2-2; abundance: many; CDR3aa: CASSPSLRDPGELFF; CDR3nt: TGTGCCAGCAGCCCCTCGCTGAGGGATCCCGGGGAGCTGTTTTTT
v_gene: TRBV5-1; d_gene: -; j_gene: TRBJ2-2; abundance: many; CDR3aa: CASSLALDNTGELFF; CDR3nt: TGCGCCAGCAGCTTGGCGTTGGACAACACCGGGGAGCTGTTTTTT
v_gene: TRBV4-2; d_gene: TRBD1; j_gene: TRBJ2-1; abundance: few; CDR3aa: CASSQATGGWNEQFF; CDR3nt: TGTGCCAGCAGCCAAGCGACAGGGGGCTGGAATGAGCAGTTCTTC
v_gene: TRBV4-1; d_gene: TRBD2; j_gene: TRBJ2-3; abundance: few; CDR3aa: CASSQDKAGGPVDTQYF; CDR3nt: TGCGCCAGCAGCCAAGATAAGGCGGGAGGGCCGGTAGATACGCAGTATTTT
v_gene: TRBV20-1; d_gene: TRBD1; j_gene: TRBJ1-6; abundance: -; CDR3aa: CSARTSAGTVYSPLHF; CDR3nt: TGCAGTGCTAGAACAAGTGCCGGGACAGTATATTCACCCCTCCACTTT
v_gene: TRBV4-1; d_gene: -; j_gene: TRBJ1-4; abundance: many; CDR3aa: CASSQGLGLPEKLFF; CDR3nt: TGCGCCAGCAGCCAAGGGCTCGGACTCCCTGAAAAACTGTTTTTT
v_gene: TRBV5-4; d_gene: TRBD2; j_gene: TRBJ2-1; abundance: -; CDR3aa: CASSPDLRAGDEQFF; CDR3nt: TGTGCCAGCAGCCCCGACCTGAGGGCGGGGGATGAGCAGTTCTTC
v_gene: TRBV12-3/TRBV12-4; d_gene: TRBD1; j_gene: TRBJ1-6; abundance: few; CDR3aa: CASSLQGADSPLHF; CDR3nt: TGTGCCAGCAGTTTACAGGGGGCGGATTCACCCCTCCACTTT
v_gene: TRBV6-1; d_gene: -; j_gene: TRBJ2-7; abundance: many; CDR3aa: CASSRKLNNNYEQYF; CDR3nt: TGTGCCAGCAGCCGAAAATTGAACAACAACTACGAGCAGTACTTC
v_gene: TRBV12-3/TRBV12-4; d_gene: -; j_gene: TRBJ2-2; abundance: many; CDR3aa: CASSSPGGMTGELFF; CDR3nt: TGTGCCAGCAGTTCTCCAGGGGGGATGACCGGGGAGCTGTTTTTT
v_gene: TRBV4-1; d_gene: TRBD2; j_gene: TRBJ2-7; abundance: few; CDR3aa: CASSHLAGPSYEQYF; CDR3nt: TGCGCCAGCAGCCATTTAGCGGGCCCCTCCTACGAGCAGTACTTC
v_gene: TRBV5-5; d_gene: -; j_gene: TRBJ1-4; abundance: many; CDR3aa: CASSELAREKLFF; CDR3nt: TGTGCCAGCAGCGAGCTCGCGCGCGAAAAACTGTTTTTT
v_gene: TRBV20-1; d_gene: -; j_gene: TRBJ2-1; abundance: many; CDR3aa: CSARDGGEVANEQFF; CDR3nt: TGCAGTGCTAGAGATGGGGGCGAGGTCGCCAATGAGCAGTTCTTC
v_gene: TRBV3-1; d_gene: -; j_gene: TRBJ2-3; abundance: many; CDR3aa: CASSLVGAGADTQYF; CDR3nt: TGTGCCAGCAGCCTCGTCGGGGCAGGGGCAGATACGCAGTATTTT
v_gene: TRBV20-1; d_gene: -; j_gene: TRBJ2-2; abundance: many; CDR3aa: CSARPGANTGELFF; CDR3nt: TGCAGTGCTAGGCCGGGAGCGAACACCGGGGAGCTGTTTTTT
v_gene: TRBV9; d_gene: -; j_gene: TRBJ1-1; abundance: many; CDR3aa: CASSVGDSFSTEAFF; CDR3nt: TGTGCCAGCAGCGTAGGCGACAGCTTCTCCACTGAAGCTTTCTTT